Below, 25 T cell receptor beta chains from the same sample are listed, as sequenced in a study of blood T cell repertoires in COVID-19. The protocol was immunoSEQ multiplex PCR, while the TCRdb copy is restricted to in-frame clones and leaves out a portion. The sample has fewer than 130,000 clones; less than 75% are singletons. The specimen was peripheral blood. Source of these receptors: a woman between 55 and 75 years old with acute or convalescent COVID-19.

V usage is TRBV14 and J usage is TRBJ2-7, with 12 nucleotides matching TRBD1. The germline gives CDR1 SGHDN, CDR2 FVKESK. The length of the CDR3 is 15 residues. Trimming took 4 bases from V and 3 from J; bases not matched to a gene: 4. CDR3 loop: CASSLGTGGFYEQYF. CDR3 DNA: TGTGCCAGCAGCCTGGGGACAGGGGGCTTCTACGAGCAGTACTTC.

The chain is built from TRBV10-1 and TRBJ2-2, with 7 bases aligning to TRBD1. The junction had 1 base not matched to a gene; V was cut back by 3 bases and J by 0 bases. The CDR3 is 15 residues long. Germline assignment: CDR1 WNHNN and CDR2 SYGVQD (reference sequence). CDR3 amino acids: CASSDGTANTGELFF. The CDR3 bases are TGCGCCAGCAGTGACGGGACAGCGAACACCGGGGAGCTGTTTTTT.

The chain has TRBV11-1 and TRBJ1-2, with 9 nucleotides matching TRBD1. The ends lost 6 bases at V and 9 bases at J; junction bases unmatched: 11. CDR1 and CDR2 (germline): SGHAT, FQDESV (reference sequence). The CDR3 is 14 amino acids. The CDR3: CASSTTGGAQRYTF. The DNA of the CDR3 is TGTGCCAGCAGTACCACAGGGGGCGCTCAGCGCTACACCTTC.

This clone occurred a few times. The chain recombines TRBV27 with TRBJ2-7, with 12 bases lining up with TRBD1. Looked up from germline, CDR1 is MNHEY and CDR2 is SMNVEV (reference sequence). V was clipped by 2 bases and J by 5 bases; unmatched bases: 1. The length of the CDR3 is 14 residues. CDR3 protein: CASSLGTGGHEQYF. As DNA, the CDR3 is TGTGCCAGCAGTTTAGGGACAGGGGGCCACGAGCAGTACTTC.

This clone was recorded a few times. The rearrangement uses TRBV6-1 and TRBJ1-2; tentatively, D is TRBD1 (6 bases). The CDR3 is 15 amino acids. Germline assignment: CDR1 MNHNS and CDR2 SASEGT. V lost 3 bases to trimming and J lost 4 bases, with 15 bases between them. The CDR3 loop is CASSDRGASGYGYTF. The CDR3 DNA sequence: TGTGCCAGCAGTGATCGGGGGGCGTCTGGCTATGGCTACACCTTC.

The rearrangement links TRBV29-1 to TRBJ2-2; TRBD2 matches at 7 bases. V was pared by 7 bases and J by 7 bases, with 12 bases of the junction left unmatched. CDR1 is SQVTM and CDR2 is ANQGSEA in the germline V gene. This CDR3 has 14 residues. CDR3 amino acids: CSARTGSGVGELFF. CDR3 DNA sequence: TGCAGCGCCCGGACGGGGAGCGGGGTCGGGGAGCTGTTTTTT.

The chain couples TRBV28 to TRBJ2-1, with 7 bases identical to TRBD1. The trim removed 4 bases at V and 5 bases at J, leaving 17 bases unmatched. This CDR3 has 18 amino acids. Germline values: CDR1 MDHEN, CDR2 SYDVKM. CDR3 residues: CASSSRKSRDRDNNEQFF. CDR3 nucleotides: TGTGCCAGCAGTTCCCGAAAAAGCCGGGACAGAGACAACAATGAGCAGTTCTTC.

This clone has a handful of counts. This chain uses TRBV12-3 or TRBV12-4 with TRBJ2-3; D ambiguous. Trimming left V 3 bases short and J 5 bases short, with 9 bases between. CDR3 size: 13 residues. CDR3 loop: CASSFEFLDTQYF. The DNA for the CDR3 is TGTGCCAGCAGTTTTGAGTTTCTAGATACGCAGTATTTT.

This clone was found a few times. V and J are TRBV7-6 and TRBJ1-1, with 10 positions matching TRBD1. The CDR3 is 17 residues long. The trim removed 4 bases at V and 4 bases at J, leaving 12 bases unmatched. CDR1 and CDR2 (germline): SGHVS, FNYEAQ. The CDR3 nucleotides are TGTGCCAGCAGCTCATGGACAGGGGGGAGTAGGGGCACTGAAGCTTTCTTT. It codes for CASSSWTGGSRGTEAFF.

CDR3 amino acids: CASSQRDSDNSPLHF. The CDR3 DNA reads TGTGCCAGCAGCCAACGGGATTCGGATAATTCACCCCTCCACTTT. The genes are TRBV4-2 and TRBJ1-6; D uncertain. The CDR3 loop spans 15 amino acids. Per germline, CDR1 LGHNA and CDR2 YNFKEQ. V was cut by 2 bases and J by 5 bases, with 10 bases left in between.

The chain couples TRBV6-2 or TRBV6-3 to TRBJ1-1; D gene unclear. The germline gives CDR1 MNHEY, CDR2 SVGEGT. The V end lost 2 bases, the J end lost 0 bases, and 7 bases lay between the germline ends. The CDR3 covers 14 residues. The CDR3: CASSYGRLNTEAFF. The CDR3 DNA reads as TGTGCCAGCAGTTACGGGAGACTGAACACTGAAGCTTTCTTT.

V usage is TRBV7-3 and J usage is TRBJ1-1, with TRBD1 matching over 12 bases. The ends lost 2 bases at V and 4 bases at J; junction bases unmatched: 2. This CDR3 is built from 15 residues. Germline CDR1 and CDR2: SGHTA and FQGTGA. CDR3 region: CASSLGTGGATEAFF. CDR3 DNA: TGTGCCAGCAGCTTAGGGACAGGGGGCGCCACTGAAGCTTTCTTT.

This clone has a handful of counts. The CDR3 reads CASRVNYGYTF. In DNA, the CDR3 is TGTGCCAGCCGGGTTAACTATGGCTACACCTTC. The chain joins TRBV28 to TRBJ1-2; D remains unclear. CDR1 is MDHEN and CDR2 is SYDVKM in the germline V gene. This CDR3 has 11 amino acids. V was trimmed by 8 bases and J by 1 base, leaving 5 bases between them.

The chain links TRBV15 to TRBJ2-4; D is perhaps TRBD2 (6 bases). CDR3 length: 13 residues. The germline gives CDR1 LNHNV, CDR2 YYDKDF (reference sequence). Trimming removed 5 bases from V and 2 bases from J, with 7 bases in between. CDR3 bases: TGTGCCACCAGCGGGGGGACCAAAAACATTCAGTACTTC. Amino acid sequence: CATSGGTKNIQYF. Full variable domain (remainder filled in from reference TRBV15 and TRBJ2-4): DAMVIQNPRYQVTQFGKPVTLSCSQTLNHNVMYWYQQKSSQAPKLLFHYYDKDFNNEADTPDNFQSRRPNTSFCFLDIRSPGLGDTAMYLCATSGGTKNIQYFGAGTRLSVL.

This clone was counted a few times. The genes are TRBV7-2 and TRBJ2-2; D might be TRBD1 (6 bases). V lost 5 bases, J lost 2 bases, and 12 bases lay in between. CDR1 and CDR2 (germline): SGHTA, FQGNSA. This CDR3 is 15 amino acids long. This CDR3 is CASSLDRINTGELFF. Here the CDR3 DNA reads TGTGCCAGCAGCCTAGACAGGATTAACACCGGGGAGCTGTTTTTT.

V gene TRBV20-1 combines with J gene TRBJ2-7, with 11 bases aligning to TRBD1. Unmatched junction bases numbered 8, after V lost 3 bases and J lost 4 bases. Per the germline V gene, CDR1 is DFQATT and CDR2 is SNEGSKA (reference sequence). The CDR3 is 15 residues long. CDR3 nucleotide sequence: TGCAGTGCTAGTGACCCGGGACAGGGGGGGTACGAGCAGTACTTC. Its translation is CSASDPGQGGYEQYF.

The rearrangement joins TRBV6-6 to TRBJ2-7, with D possibly being TRBD1 (6 bases). This CDR3 is built from 15 residues. V lost 8 bases, J lost 0 bases, and 17 bases lay in between. Germline CDR1 MNHNY, CDR2 SVGAGI (reference sequence). This CDR3 is CASSTSGDGSYEQYF. The CDR3 DNA reads TGTGCCAGCTCCACTTCAGGGGATGGCTCCTACGAGCAGTACTTC.

V is TRBV28 and J is TRBJ1-5; TRBD1 matches 7 bases. The CDR3 spans 15 residues. Germline V gene sequence: CDR1 MDHEN, CDR2 SYDVKM. V was pared by 6 bases and J by 5 bases, with 10 bases of the junction left unmatched. In DNA, the CDR3 is TGTGCCAGCAGGCCCGACAGGGACGGAGATCAGCCCCAGCATTTT. Protein product: CASRPDRDGDQPQHF.

The V and J genes are TRBV2 and TRBJ2-5, with D perhaps TRBD2 (6 bases). The germline V gene has CDR1 SNHLY and CDR2 FYNNEI. The CDR3 spans 15 residues. Trimming left V 5 bases short and J 5 bases short, with 18 bases between. The CDR3 is CASSSGLLQRETQYF. CDR3 nucleotide sequence: TGTGCCAGCAGTTCGGGACTCCTCCAACGGGAGACCCAGTACTTC.

This clone appeared once. The chain is built from TRBV18 and TRBJ1-2; TRBD1 might be the D (5 bases). Germline V gene data show CDR1 as KGHSH and CDR2 as LQKENI. Trimming left V 2 bases short and J 7 bases short, with 14 bases between. The CDR3 spans 14 residues. CDR3 sequence (DNA): TGTGCCAGCTCACCATCAGGGCGGAGTGGTGGCTACACCTTC. Protein product: CASSPSGRSGGYTF.

The sample holds a few counts of this clone. This chain joins TRBV18 and TRBJ1-1; D not certain. The V gene lost 3 bases and the J gene lost 3 bases, with 23 bases spanning the gap. The germline V gene encodes CDR1 KGHSH and CDR2 LQKENI. The CDR3 is 18 amino acids. This chain's CDR3 is CASSPSAHPGIKDTEAFF. The CDR3 DNA follows: TGTGCCAGCTCACCCTCTGCTCACCCCGGGATTAAGGACACTGAAGCTTTCTTT.

This clone was counted between two and nine times. The V and J genes are TRBV9 and TRBJ1-1; D gene uncertain. Germline lookup yields CDR1 SGDLS and CDR2 YYNGEE. V shed 4 bases and J shed 1 base, with 14 bases lying between them. The CDR3 loop spans 15 amino acids. The CDR3 region has the DNA TGTGCCAGCAGCCCCCGAGGAAGAGAGAACACTGAAGCTTTCTTT. Amino acid sequence: CASSPRGRENTEAFF. The full variable domain, in which reference TRBV9 and TRBJ1-1 provide the parts outside the CDR3, is DSGVTQTPKHLITATGQRVTLRCSPRSGDLSVYWYQQSLDQGLQFLIQYYNGEERAKGNILERFSAQQFPDLHSELNLSSLELGDSALYFCASSPRGRENTEAFFGQGTRLTVV.

J is TRBJ1-3 and V is TRBV9; no clear D gene. V was trimmed by 3 bases and J by 0 bases, leaving 16 bases between them. CDR1 is SGDLS and CDR2 is YYNGEE in the germline V gene. The CDR3 runs to 17 residues. The CDR3 region has the DNA TGTGCCAGCAGCGAGAACTTAACGCCGGGCTCTGGAAACACCATATATTTT. It yields the protein CASSENLTPGSGNTIYF.

This clone was counted once. The V and J genes are TRBV7-2 and TRBJ2-3, with 8 bases aligning to TRBD2. Losses at the gene ends were 5 bases for V and 4 bases for J; bases not matched to a gene: 11. CDR1 is SGHTA, CDR2 FQGNSA, per germline. The CDR3 consists of 16 residues. CDR3 sequence: CASSLEQRGMSDTQYF. The CDR3, as DNA: TGTGCCAGCAGCCTAGAGCAGCGGGGGATGTCAGATACGCAGTATTTT.

The rearrangement joins TRBV27 to TRBJ2-1; D is unclear. The CDR3 length is 14 residues. V lost 6 bases and J lost 4, with 13 bases in between. CDR1 MNHEY and CDR2 SMNVEV come from the germline V gene (reference sequence). The CDR3 sequence: CASRTPTLYNEQFF. The CDR3 DNA follows: TGTGCCAGCAGAACTCCAACCTTATACAATGAGCAGTTCTTC.